The 25 T cell receptor beta chains below all came from one sample that was sequenced in a study of blood T cells in healthy people across ages. Combining a sample-barcoded 5' primer with a J-beta primer mix, a second PCR ran for roughly 6 to 12 cycles. MiXCR, applied by TCRdb to the 5' RACE reads, yields one record per CDR3 protein. The repertoire holds 1.5 million to 2 million distinct CDR3 sequences, 25% to 30% seen once, with over 7% in the top ten. The sample consisted of blood. Receptors were obtained from a woman in her twenties or thirties in good health.

The chain uses TRBV20-1 and TRBJ1-1; TRBD1 is a possible D gene (5 bases). Germline V lookup: CDR1 DFQATT, CDR2 SNEGSKA (reference sequence). This CDR3 contains 12 residues. V was cut by 4 bases and J by 7 bases, with 13 bases left in between. The DNA for the CDR3 is TGCAGTGCTACGGGGGATTCAGTTGAAGCTTTCTTT. Its protein product is CSATGDSVEAFF.

Only a few counts were recorded for this clonotype. The chain combines TRBV4-3 with TRBJ2-7, with TRBD2 matching over 10 bases. Trimming took 1 base from V and 4 from J; bases not matched to a gene: 7. The CDR3 consists of 16 residues. The germline V gene encodes CDR1 LGHNA and CDR2 YSLEER. The CDR3 coding sequence is TGCGCCAGCAGCCAAGCCCCCTCTAGCGGGAGTTACGAGCAGTACTTC. It specifies CASSQAPSSGSYEQYF.

This clonotype was picked up many times. V is TRBV3-1 and J is TRBJ2-6; the D gene is possibly TRBD1 (6 bases). The CDR3 spans 16 residues. The V gene lost 5 bases and the J gene lost 0 bases, with 11 bases spanning the gap. The V gene's germline CDR1 is LGHDT and CDR2 YNNKEL (reference sequence). CDR3: CASSGDRTSGANVLTF. The CDR3 DNA follows: TGTGCCAGCAGCGGTGACAGGACCTCTGGGGCCAACGTCCTGACTTTC.

The J gene is TRBJ2-1, the V gene TRBV30, with D possibly matching TRBD1 (5 bases). The CDR3 has 15 residues. V lost 3 bases and J lost 1, with 13 bases in between. Germline V gene data show CDR1 as GTSNPN and CDR2 as SVGIG (reference sequence). The CDR3 DNA reads TGTGCCTGGAGACAGGATAACGGTTCCTACAATGAGCAGTTCTTC. As protein: CAWRQDNGSYNEQFF.

The table lists this clonotype with a few counts. The chain has TRBV7-6 and TRBJ2-1, with 12 positions matching TRBD2. CDR1 and CDR2 (germline): SGHVS, FNYEAQ. V was pared by 4 bases and J by 1 base, with 14 bases of the junction left unmatched. The CDR3 runs to 20 residues. CDR3 region: CASSSWTSGDDLRSYNEQFF. CDR3 DNA sequence: TGTGCCAGCAGCTCCTGGACTAGCGGGGATGACCTTAGGTCCTACAATGAGCAGTTCTTC.

This clonotype has just a few counts. This chain's CDR3 is CASSPPGGGPNTEAFF. DNA for the CDR3: TGTGCCAGCTCACCACCGGGTGGAGGGCCGAACACTGAAGCTTTCTTT. The rearrangement links TRBV18 to TRBJ1-1; D is ambiguous. Trimming cost V 0 bases and J 1 base, with 12 bases left between them. CDR3 size: 16 residues. In germline, CDR1 is KGHSH, CDR2 LQKENI.

The rearrangement joins TRBV6-5 to TRBJ2-2, with D unresolved. Germline V gene lookup returns CDR1 MNHEY and CDR2 SVGAGI. The CDR3 has 15 residues. Deletions cut 0 bases from V and 7 bases from J, with 12 bases between. CDR3 coding DNA: TGTGCCAGCAGTTACTCGACCAGGACGGGCGGGGAGCTGTTTTTT. Amino acids: CASSYSTRTGGELFF.

This chain joins TRBV6-2 or TRBV6-3 and TRBJ2-7; D remains unclear. The CDR3 has 12 amino acids. V dropped 0 bases and J dropped 6 bases, with 6 bases sitting between them. The germline V gene encodes CDR1 MNHEY and CDR2 SVGEGT. For the CDR3, the DNA is TGTGCCAGCAGTTACTCGAGGCGCGAGCAGTACTTC. It yields the protein CASSYSRREQYF.

The chain joins TRBV7-2 to TRBJ1-3; D not certain. The length of the CDR3 is 16 residues. Germline lookup yields CDR1 SGHTA and CDR2 FQGNSA. Trimming removed 1 base at V and 0 bases at J, with 10 bases between. The CDR3 nucleotides read TGTGCCAGCAGCTTAGGTTGGGTGGGCTCTGGAAACACCATATATTTT. It is translated as CASSLGWVGSGNTIYF.

CDR3 sequence (DNA): TGTGCCAGCTCACCAACAGAAGCCACGGACACTGAAGCTTTCTTT. Its translation is CASSPTEATDTEAFF. V usage is TRBV18 and J usage is TRBJ1-1, with D unresolved. The CDR3 extends over 15 amino acids. The V gene's germline CDR1 is KGHSH and CDR2 LQKENI. Trimming removed 2 bases at V and 3 bases at J, with 13 bases between.

V usage is TRBV7-9 and J usage is TRBJ2-1, with D unresolved. The CDR3 contains 15 residues. Germline values: CDR1 SEHNR, CDR2 FQNEAQ (reference sequence). Trimming pared 3 bases from V and 0 bases from J, leaving 9 bases between. CDR3 sequence: CASSFSELSYNEQFF. CDR3 DNA sequence: TGTGCCAGCAGCTTTTCGGAGCTCTCCTACAATGAGCAGTTCTTC.

This clonotype was seen a few times. The J gene is TRBJ1-5, the V gene TRBV5-1; D is undetermined. The V end was cut by 4 bases, the J end by 4 bases, with 12 bases between. Germline CDR1 and CDR2: SGHRS and YFSETQ. The CDR3 extends over 14 amino acids. The CDR3 region is CASSPGSLNQPQHF. The CDR3 DNA follows: TGCGCCAGCAGCCCGGGTAGCTTGAATCAGCCCCAGCATTTT. The full variable domain, its missing parts supplied by reference TRBV5-1 and TRBJ1-5, is KAGVTQTPRYLIKTRGQQVTLSCSPISGHRSVSWYQQTPGQGLQFLFEYFSETQRNKGNFPGRFSGRQFSNSRSEMNVSTLELGDSALYLCASSPGSLNQPQHFGDGTRLSIL.

This clonotype appeared a few times. One end of the junction does not line up with germline, which may come from a read error. The chain uses TRBV12-3 or TRBV12-4 and TRBJ2-1; 8 bases agree with TRBD2. The CDR3 covers 13 residues. The CDR3 spells CVSRRSGGAEQFF. As DNA, the CDR3 is TGTGTCAGCAGACGATCCGGGGGGGCTGAGCAGTTCTTC.

As regards this clonotype: This sequence may be a read error, since a much larger clone differs from it by one base. This sequence joins TRBV29-1 and TRBJ1-5, with 7 bases identical to TRBD1. Trimming at V came to 6 bases and at J to 4 bases, leaving 6 bases not matched to a gene. The CDR3 is 13 amino acids. Germline V CDR1 and CDR2: SQVTM, ANQGSEA. The CDR3 region is CSVRDSPNQPQHF. In DNA, the CDR3 is TGCAGCGTCAGGGACAGCCCTAATCAGCCCCAGCATTTT.

This clonotype was counted between two and nine times. The chain employs TRBV12-3 or TRBV12-4 and TRBJ2-1; D might be TRBD2 (5 bases). This CDR3 comprises 15 residues. Between the trimmed V and J ends, which lost 3 bases and 6 bases, there was a span of 15 bases. CDR3 DNA sequence: TGTGCCAGCAGTTTTGGGCTCCAAGGAGGCAATGAGCAGTTCTTC. Protein product: CASSFGLQGGNEQFF.

V usage is TRBV30 and J usage is TRBJ2-3; D is perhaps TRBD1 (5 bases). The CDR3 is 12 amino acids. Trimming cost V 5 bases and J 3 bases, with 9 bases left between them. Germline loops: CDR1 GTSNPN, CDR2 SVGIG (reference sequence). This CDR3 reads CAWDGATDTQYF. In DNA form, the CDR3 reads TGTGCCTGGGATGGGGCAACAGATACGCAGTATTTT.

The V call is TRBV5-6, the J call TRBJ2-7; no firm D call. Trimming shortened V by 5 bases and J by 2 bases, and 14 bases separated the two germline ends. The CDR3 sequence is 14 residues long. Germline loops: CDR1 SGHDT, CDR2 YYEEEE. As DNA, the CDR3 is TGTGCCAGCAGTAGTGCGGACCTTACCTACGAGCAGTACTTC. It is translated as CASSSADLTYEQYF. Combining the CDR3 with reference TRBV5-6 and TRBJ2-7 gives the whole variable domain DAGVTQSPTHLIKTRGQQVTLRCSPKSGHDTVSWYQQALGQGPQFIFQYYEEEERQRGNFPDRFSGHQFPNYSSELNVNALLLGDSALYLCASSSADLTYEQYFGPGTRLTVT.

Turning to this clonotype: A junction boundary mismatches the germline segment, possibly from a read error. The genes are TRBV18 and TRBJ2-6, with D perhaps matching TRBD1 or TRBD2 (5 bases each). The length of the CDR3 is 17 residues. Germline V gene lookup returns CDR1 KGHSH and CDR2 LQKENI. Here the CDR3 reads CASSPLSSGTGANVLTF. The CDR3 DNA is TGTGCCAGCTCACCACTATCATCGGGGACCGGGGCCAACGTCTTGACTTTC.

This chain links TRBV7-2 with TRBJ1-1; D is unresolved. Germline lookup yields CDR1 SGHTA and CDR2 FQGNSA. This CDR3 is 13 amino acids long. The germline V and J ends were trimmed by 7 bases and 8 bases, with 17 bases remaining between them. The CDR3 bases are TGTGCCAGCATCTCGACAAGAGCGAAGGAAGCTTTCTTT. It codes for CASISTRAKEAFF. Full variable domain (missing parts from reference TRBV7-2 and TRBJ1-1): GAGVSQSPSNKVTEKGKDVELRCDPISGHTALYWYRQSLGQGLEFLIYFQGNSAPDKSGLPSDRFSAERTGGSVSTLTIQRTQQEDSAVYLCASISTRAKEAFFGQGTRLTVV.

V is TRBV20-1 and J is TRBJ2-4; no clear D gene. The end of the DNA fits TRBJ2-7 better, so the J call may be wrong. The CDR3 consists of 14 residues. The V gene's germline CDR1 is DFQATT and CDR2 SNEGSKA (reference sequence). CDR3 sequence: CSARASAHSYEQYF. CDR3 bases: TGCAGTGCTAGAGCTAGTGCTCACTCCTACGAGCAGTACTTC.

This clonotype has at least ten counts. The genes are TRBV29-1 and TRBJ2-3; 12 nucleotides align to TRBD2. The CDR3 is 15 residues long. The trim removed 4 bases at V and 2 bases at J, leaving 4 bases unmatched. CDR1 is SQVTM and CDR2 is ANQGSEA in the germline V gene. The chain's CDR3 is CSVALAGGITDTQYF. The CDR3, as DNA: TGCAGCGTTGCACTAGCGGGAGGTATCACAGATACGCAGTATTTT.

This clonotype was recorded a few times. V gene TRBV7-9 combines with J gene TRBJ2-5; D possibly corresponds to TRBD2 (5 bases). Germline CDR1 reads SEHNR; CDR2 reads FQNEAQ (reference sequence). This CDR3 is built from 14 residues. V was pared by 5 bases and J by 5 bases, with 15 bases between. The CDR3 sequence is CASSRGESRETQYF. CDR3 in DNA: TGTGCCAGCAGCCGTGGGGAGAGCAGGGAGACCCAGTACTTC.

Note on this clonotype: A much larger clone lies a single base off, so this may be a read error. This rearrangement joins TRBV10-3 to TRBJ2-3; D call uncertain. CDR1 is ENHRY and CDR2 is SYGVKD in the germline V gene. There are 15 residues in the CDR3. The CDR3 nucleotides read TGTGTCATCAGTGGGTACGGTGTGAATACAGATACGCAGTATTTT. Its protein product is CVISGYGVNTDTQYF.

V gene TRBV6-5 combines with J gene TRBJ2-1; D perhaps matches TRBD2 (6 bases). The germline V gene has CDR1 MNHEY and CDR2 SVGAGI. The CDR3 is 19 residues long. V was trimmed by 3 bases and J by 7 bases, leaving 28 bases between them. The CDR3 here is CASSYHLRGGPTNPNEQFF. CDR3 DNA sequence: TGTGCCAGCAGTTATCATCTACGGGGAGGACCGACCAACCCGAATGAGCAGTTCTTC.

The CDR3 sequence is CSGGQGAQGEDTQYF. The CDR3 DNA follows: TGCAGCGGGGGACAGGGGGCGCAGGGGGAGGATACGCAGTATTTT. The rearrangement joins TRBV20-1 to TRBJ2-3; TRBD1 matches 12 bases. Germline V gene data show CDR1 as DFQATT and CDR2 as SNEGSKA (reference sequence). The CDR3 is 15 amino acids.